A selection of T cell receptor beta chains follows, all from one sample in a study of T cell responses to AZD1222 COVID-19 vaccine. Sequencing used immunoSEQ multiplex PCR; TCRdb keeps in-frame clones, though not all of them. The sample lists 200,000 to 300,000 clones; just over 90% were seen once. The sample was peripheral blood, taken on day 0 of AZD1222 vaccination. All receptors come from an adult in good health. The CDR3 runs from the conserved cysteine through the conserved F or W. Each record gives: J gene, D gene, clone size, V gene, CDR3 DNA, CDR3 protein. The D gene is left open where the match is weak. Size is omitted from some rows. Given values are once, few, many or a class for expanded clones.

TRBJ2-1 | NA | NA | TRBV28 | TGTGCCTCCGCCAGGGGGGGTCATCATGAGCAGTTCTTC | CASARGGHHEQFF
TRBJ2-1 | NA | NA | TRBV5-1 | TGCGCCAGCAGCTTGTCTGCGGGCAGCTCCTACAATGAGCAGTTCTTC | CASSLSAGSSYNEQFF
TRBJ2-5 | NA | NA | TRBV20-1 | TGCAGTGCTAGAGGGGGAGAGACCCAGTACTTC | CSARGGETQYF
TRBJ2-7 | NA | NA | TRBV19 | TGTGCCAGTAAGGTGGGCCCGAGCTCCTACGAGCAGTACTTC | CASKVGPSSYEQYF
TRBJ2-4 | NA | NA | TRBV5-4 | TGTGCCAGCAGCTTGGCTGAGGGGGGCGCAACCAAAAACATTCAGTACTTC | CASSLAEGGATKNIQYF
TRBJ2-7 | NA | NA | TRBV6-5 | TGTGCCAGCGAGGGTCAAGGTGCCTACGAGCAGTACTTC | CASEGQGAYEQYF
TRBJ2-7 | TRBD2 | NA | TRBV28 | TGTGCCAGCAGCCCCAGAACTAGCGGGAGCAACGAGCAGTACTTC | CASSPRTSGSNEQYF
TRBJ1-2 | NA | NA | TRBV6-5 | TGTGCCAGCAGTAAGGGGGGACCCCCCTATGGCTACACCTTC | CASSKGGPPYGYTF
TRBJ1-3 | NA | NA | TRBV6-2/TRBV6-3 | TGTGCCAGCAGTTACAGAGAGGGACCCTACTCTGGAAACACCATATATTTT | CASSYREGPYSGNTIYF
TRBJ1-2 | NA | NA | TRBV18 | TGTGCCAGCTCACCAGGCGAAGGGGCGGGCTATGGCTACACCTTC | CASSPGEGAGYGYTF
TRBJ1-5 | TRBD1 | NA | TRBV19 | TGTGCCAGTAGGCAACAGGGGTTCTCTCAGCCCCAGCATTTT | CASRQQGFSQPQHF
TRBJ2-7 | TRBD2 | NA | TRBV28 | TGTGCCAGCAGCCTGGGGGGGGGCTACGAGCAGTACTTC | CASSLGGGYEQYF
TRBJ1-4 | NA | once | TRBV28 | TGTGCCAGCACCCCCGGGACGTTGCAACTGTTTTTT | CASTPGTLQLFF
TRBJ2-7 | NA | NA | TRBV28 | TGTGCCAGCAGTTCGACGGGCTACGAGCAGTACTTC | CASSSTGYEQYF
TRBJ1-2 | NA | NA | TRBV2 | TGTGCCAGCAGCCCCCGGAGGGCCAGGGCTGCCGGTGGCTACACCTTC | CASSPRRARAAGGYTF
TRBJ1-1 | NA | NA | TRBV7-6 | TGTGCCAGCAGCTTAGCCATGGGTGGTACTGAAGCTTTCTTT | CASSLAMGGTEAFF
TRBJ1-5 | NA | NA | TRBV14 | TGTGCCAGCAGCCAAGAGCGGGCCGGGCAGCCCCAGCATTTT | CASSQERAGQPQHF
TRBJ2-7 | NA | NA | TRBV5-4 | TGTGCCAGCAGCCCCGGCAGGTCCCGAGGTTACGAGCAGTACTTC | CASSPGRSRGYEQYF
TRBJ2-2 | NA | NA | TRBV18 | TGTGCCAGCTCACCACTTAGATTCGCGACCAACACCGGGGAGCTGTTTTTT | CASSPLRFATNTGELFF
TRBJ2-2 | NA | NA | TRBV2 | TGTGCCAGCAGCTTTCTAGGGCACACCGGGGAGCTGTTTTTT | CASSFLGHTGELFF
TRBJ1-4 | TRBD1 | few | TRBV5-1 | TGCGCCAGCAGCCTCACAGGGGGCGAGAATGAAAAACTGTTTTTT | CASSLTGGENEKLFF
TRBJ1-3 | NA | NA | TRBV3-1/TRBV3-2 | TGTGCCAGCAGCCAATTCTGGGGCTCTGGAAACACCATATATTTT | CASSQFWGSGNTIYF
TRBJ1-5 | NA | NA | TRBV7-2 | TGTGCCAGCAGTCGAACAGGGCGGAATCAGCCCCAGCATTTT | CASSRTGRNQPQHF
TRBJ1-1 | NA | NA | TRBV3-1/TRBV3-2 | TGTGCCAGCAGCCTCGAGTCAATGGGCACTGAAGCTTTCTTT | CASSLESMGTEAFF
TRBJ1-2 | NA | NA | TRBV28 | TGTGCCAGCAGACAACAGGGATTGGGCTTAAGCGTGCTCGGCTACACCTTC | CASRQQGLGLSVLGYTF
TRBJ2-5 | TRBD2 | NA | TRBV19 | TGTGCCTCCCGGGGGAGGGTACAAGAGACCCAGTACTTC | CASRGRVQETQYF
TRBJ2-1 | TRBD2 | NA | TRBV27 | TGTGCCAGCAGTTCCCTGGGAGCGGGAGGGATCTCCTACAATGAGCAGTTCTTC | CASSSLGAGGISYNEQFF
TRBJ2-3 | NA | NA | TRBV19 | TGTGCCAGTAGTACCTTGACCCCGGGACGAGATACGCAGTATTTT | CASSTLTPGRDTQYF
TRBJ2-4 | NA | NA | TRBV6-2/TRBV6-3 | TGTGCCAGCAGTTACTCCCGGACCGGCGGTTTGGGAAACATTCAGTACTTC | CASSYSRTGGLGNIQYF
TRBJ2-1 | NA | NA | TRBV18 | TGTGCCAGCTCACTCCTTCCAGGGAGCTCCTACAATGAGCAGTTCTTC | CASSLLPGSSYNEQFF
TRBJ2-3 | NA | NA | TRBV4-1 | TGCGCCAGCAGCCAAGAGGTCCGCGTGGGGGGCACCAGGGATACGCAGTATTTT | CASSQEVRVGGTRDTQYF
TRBJ1-1 | NA | NA | TRBV9 | TGTGCCAGCAGCTCTACGAACACTGAAGCTTTCTTT | CASSSTNTEAFF
TRBJ1-2 | TRBD1 | NA | TRBV7-8 | TGTGCCAGCAGCCCCCCAGGGGGGACAGACTATGGCTACACCTTC | CASSPPGGTDYGYTF
TRBJ1-2 | NA | NA | TRBV5-4 | TGTGCCAGCAGCTACATGACAGCCGCCGACTACACCTTC | CASSYMTAADYTF
TRBJ1-2 | NA | once | TRBV6-6 | TGTGCCAGCACCAAAGGGGGAATCGACTATGGCTACACCTTC | CASTKGGIDYGYTF
TRBJ1-1 | TRBD1 | NA | TRBV29-1 | TGCAGCGTTATGGGACAGGGGAGCGCTGAAGCTTTCTTT | CSVMGQGSAEAFF
TRBJ2-7 | TRBD1 | NA | TRBV4-1 | TGCGCCAGCAGCCAACTCCTGGACAGGGTGGAGGAGCAGTACTTC | CASSQLLDRVEEQYF
TRBJ2-4 | NA | NA | TRBV28 | TGTGCCAGCATAGGAATGGACATTCAGTACTTC | CASIGMDIQYF
TRBJ1-1 | NA | NA | TRBV5-5 | TGTGCCAGCAGCTTGGATCCATCGACGAACACTGAAGCTTTCTTT | CASSLDPSTNTEAFF
TRBJ2-3 | TRBD2 | NA | TRBV5-4 | TGTGCCAGCAGCCCGATGGCGGGGGGCCGCACAGATACGCAGTATTTT | CASSPMAGGRTDTQYF
TRBJ1-2 | NA | NA | TRBV5-1 | TGCGCCAGCAGAGTAGAAGTAACTAACTATGGCTACACCTTC | CASRVEVTNYGYTF
TRBJ2-2 | TRBD2 | NA | TRBV29-1 | TGCAGCGCCAGGTCGGGGGGAGCGAACACCGGGGAGCTGTTTTTT | CSARSGGANTGELFF
TRBJ1-2 | NA | NA | TRBV12-3/TRBV12-4 | TGTGCCAGCAATCCCGGGGGTTATGGCTACACCTTC | CASNPGGYGYTF
TRBJ2-7 | NA | NA | TRBV29-1 | TGCAGCGTTCAGGCCGGGTGGCCCTACGAGCAGTACTTC | CSVQAGWPYEQYF
TRBJ2-7 | NA | NA | TRBV19 | TGTGCCAGTAGTAAGACAGGCTCCAGCTCCTACGAGCAGTACTTC | CASSKTGSSSYEQYF
TRBJ1-1 | NA | NA | TRBV5-1 | TGCGCCAGCAGGAGTAACACTGAAGCTTTCTTT | CASRSNTEAFF
TRBJ1-1 | NA | few | TRBV6-5 | TGTGCCAGCACGGTGGGGCCGAACACTGAAGCTTTCTTT | CASTVGPNTEAFF
TRBJ1-4 | NA | NA | TRBV30 | TGTGCCTGGAATAGCCGGGGGCGAGCTAATGAAAAACTGTTTTTT | CAWNSRGRANEKLFF
TRBJ2-7 | TRBD2 | once | TRBV15 | TGTGCCACCACTCTCGGAGGGACTAGCGGGAGAAGGAACGAGCAGTACTTC | CATTLGGTSGRRNEQYF
TRBJ2-7 | NA | NA | TRBV28 | TGTGCCAGCAGCACCGGATCCTACGAGCAGTACTTC | CASSTGSYEQYF
TRBJ1-4 | NA | NA | TRBV3-1/TRBV3-2 | TGTGCCAGCAGCCAAGAACTGGGTGATGAAAAACTGTTTTTT | CASSQELGDEKLFF
TRBJ1-1 | TRBD1 | NA | TRBV28 | TGTGCCAGCAGTTTAAGTTGGGGGACAGGGACGTCTGAAGCTTTCTTT | CASSLSWGTGTSEAFF
TRBJ2-6 | TRBD2 | NA | TRBV5-4 | TGTGCCAGCAGCTTGGAGTCGGGGGGAGGGGCCAACGTCCTGACTTTC | CASSLESGGGANVLTF
TRBJ2-3 | TRBD2 | NA | TRBV29-1 | TGCAGCGTATCGGGGAGGGTCACAGATACGCAGTATTTT | CSVSGRVTDTQYF
TRBJ2-7 | NA | NA | TRBV2 | TGTGCCAGCAGCCGGGACACGTACTACGAGCAGTACTTC | CASSRDTYYEQYF
TRBJ2-1 | NA | NA | TRBV7-3 | TGTGCCAGCAGCTTAGGGAAGGGCTATGAGCAGTTCTTC | CASSLGKGYEQFF
TRBJ2-5 | NA | NA | TRBV7-2 | TGTGCCAGCAGCTTAGGCGGCCAAGAGACCCAGTACTTC | CASSLGGQETQYF
TRBJ1-1 | NA | NA | TRBV6-5 | TGTGCCAGCAGCCCGACGGGGGGGCGGGCTTTCTTT | CASSPTGGRAFF
TRBJ1-2 | TRBD1 | NA | TRBV25-1 | TGTGCCAGCAGTGAGCCCGGACAGGGGAATGGCTACACCTTC | CASSEPGQGNGYTF
TRBJ1-2 | TRBD1 | NA | TRBV12-5 | TGTGCTAGTGGTTTGGTACTCGGCCTAAACAGGGGAGCGGGCTATGGCTACACCTTC | CASGLVLGLNRGAGYGYTF